Described below is a single T cell receptor beta chain sequence and its context. The record originates from a study of cytotoxic CD8 clonotypes in ibrutinib-treated CLL. As for the study in general: There were 11 relapsed/refractory patients and roughly 15 treatment-naive patients, and around 18 were IGHV unmutated.

V dropped 4 bases and J dropped 2; count of bases not matched to a gene: 7. The V gene's germline CDR1 is MGHRA and CDR2 YSYEKL. There are 15 residues in the CDR3. Produced via immunoSEQ multiplex PCR; TCRdb's table is partial and in-frame only. The sample contains 85,000 or so clones, roughly 77% of which appear only once. This chain links TRBV4-1 with TRBJ1-1, with 7 bases lining up with TRBD1. Material: PBMCs, obtained after 12 months of ibrutinib treatment. The clonotype was recovered from a human donor with chronic lymphocytic leukemia. The CDR3 DNA reads as TGCGCCAGCAGCCCGACCGACAGGGACAACACTGAAGCTTTCTTT. Protein sequence: CASSPTDRDNTEAFF.